In this sample, the clone carrying this T cell receptor beta chain turned up many times. The target antigen is unknown. This sample was included in a study of read filtering for tumor transcriptome and immune sequencing. The study, taken as a whole, reports: Sorted CD138-negative bone marrow cells were not purified T cells.

V was clipped by 6 bases and J by 0 bases, with 17 bases between them. CDR1 is MDHEN, CDR2 SYDVKM, per germline. The CDR3 consists of 17 residues. From roughly 390 ng of RNA, a library with molecular barcoded alpha/delta and beta/gamma adaptors was made. A single record per CDR3 protein comes from TCRdb applying MiXCR to the reads. The sample lists more than 55,000 distinct CDR3 sequences; 20% to 25% were seen once. The V gene is TRBV28, the J gene TRBJ2-2; TRBD1 might be the D (5 bases). The source is a donor at least 40 years old with multiple myeloma. The sequenced sample consisted of a population of CD138-negative cells sorted from bone marrow. Here the CDR3 reads CASSNPTRATNTGELFF. Here the CDR3 DNA reads TGTGCCAGCAGCAATCCGACCAGGGCCACGAACACCGGGGAGCTGTTTTTT.